This T cell receptor beta chain was captured by sequencing in a study of blood T cell repertoires in COVID-19. The overall study: The samples span acute and convalescent COVID-19 from the United States, Italy and Spain. Sources were T cells, B-cell-depleted T cells, or PBMCs; the material itself was cDNA or gDNA.

With V trimmed by 4 bases and J by 5 bases, 3 bases remained unmatched. CDR3 size: 13 residues. In germline, CDR1 is SGHRS, CDR2 YFSETQ. Study processing details: Amplifying reference gene primers gave estimates of nucleated cell counts. Produced via immunoSEQ multiplex PCR; TCRdb's table is partial and in-frame only. V, J and clone size reflect that table, while D and trimming were determined from the DNA. The table records about 27,000 clones, just over 85% of them present only once. The source material was peripheral blood. The chain links TRBV5-1 to TRBJ2-1, with 7 bases aligning to TRBD1. The TCR sequence derives from a woman aged 45-60 years with active COVID-19. CDR3 bases: TGCGCCAGCAGCCGGGACAGCCACAATGAGCAGTTCTTC. Amino acid sequence: CASSRDSHNEQFF.